Listed here are 13 T cell receptor beta chains from one sample, sequenced in a study of CD8+CD57+ T cells in acquired aplastic anemia. All sequencing subjects had displayed CD8+CD57+ cell expansion on flow cytometry. Investigators profiled TCR beta VDJ and CDR3 from genomic DNA template. MiXCR, run by TCRdb on the reads, gives a single entry per CDR3 protein. The sample yields 95,000 to 150,000 distinct CDR3 sequences, approximately 36% seen once. The material sequenced was sorted CD4+, CD8+, or CD8+CD57+ T cells (not recorded which) from PBMCs. The receptors shown here come from a human donor with aplastic anemia.

This clonotype was seen only a few times. A much larger clone differs from this one at a single base, so this may be a read error. The chain has TRBV5-6 and TRBJ2-7; D is unclear. CDR1 SGHDT and CDR2 YYEEEE come from the germline V gene. This CDR3 is built from 14 residues. V dropped 0 bases and J dropped 5 bases, with 12 bases sitting between them. The CDR3 DNA sequence: TGTGCCAGCAGCTTGGAAGGGCTGTCCCACGAGCAGTACTTC. Translated: CASSLEGLSHEQYF.

With respect to this clonotype: The final CDR3 position lacks the conserved phenylalanine or tryptophan, pointing to a likely read error. The genes are TRBV3-1 and TRBJ2-6, with 7 bases identical to TRBD2. The junction had 18 bases not matched to a gene; V was cut back by 7 bases and J by 0 bases. There are 20 residues in the CDR3. Per the germline V gene, CDR1 is LGHDT and CDR2 is YNNKEL (reference sequence). In DNA, the CDR3 is TGTGCCAGCACCCCGGGGGGACTTCCCCTAAGGGGCTCTGGGGCCAACGTCCTGACTCTC. It encodes CASTPGGLPLRGSGANVLTL.

About this clonotype itself: A much larger clone differs by one base, so this may be a read error. The chain links TRBV24-1 to TRBJ1-2; D might be TRBD1 (6 bases). CDR1 is KGHDR, CDR2 SFDVKD, per germline. This CDR3 is 14 amino acids long. The ends were cut back, 9 bases at V and 3 bases at J, with 16 bases in the middle. This chain's CDR3 is CATSSRGSDYGYTF. The CDR3 DNA follows: TGTGCCACCTCAAGCAGGGGCTCGGACTATGGCTACACCTTC.

This clonotype has at least ten counts. This chain links TRBV7-2 with TRBJ2-6; D might be TRBD1 (5 bases). CDR1 SGHTA and CDR2 FQGNSA come from the germline V gene. The CDR3 extends over 15 amino acids. V lost 5 bases and J 1 base, leaving 9 bases between the germline ends. The CDR3 coding sequence is TGTGCCAGCAGCCCCAGGGAATCTGGGGCCAACGTCCTGACTTTC. Its protein product is CASSPRESGANVLTF.

The chain has TRBV5-5 and TRBJ2-5; D is undetermined. The ends were cut back, 4 bases at V and 4 bases at J, with 8 bases in the middle. Germline CDR1 reads SGHKS; CDR2 reads YYEKEE (reference sequence). There are 12 residues in the CDR3. This chain's CDR3 is CASSLTRETQYF. CDR3 DNA sequence: TGTGCCAGCAGCCTGACGAGAGAGACCCAGTACTTC. Full variable domain (missing parts from reference TRBV5-5 and TRBJ2-5): DAGVTQSPTHLIKTRGQQVTLRCSPISGHKSVSWYQQVLGQGPQFIFQYYEKEERGRGNFPDRFSARQFPNYSSELNVNALLLGDSALYLCASSLTRETQYFGPGTRLLVL.

This clonotype was counted many times. The J gene is TRBJ1-2, the V gene TRBV2; TRBD1 aligns across 8 bases. This CDR3 comprises 15 residues. J gave up 0 bases and V 6 bases, and 6 bases lay outside the gene matches. Germline loops: CDR1 SNHLY, CDR2 FYNNEI. CDR3 amino acids: CASRGGQGANYGYTF. The CDR3 DNA is TGTGCCAGCAGGGGAGGACAGGGAGCTAACTATGGCTACACCTTC.

This clonotype appeared many times. The chain employs TRBV19 and TRBJ1-2, with D possibly being TRBD1 (5 bases). The length of the CDR3 is 14 residues. Per the germline V gene, CDR1 is LNHDA and CDR2 is SQIVND (reference sequence). The V and J ends lost 3 bases and 2 bases respectively, with 10 bases between them. The CDR3 coding sequence is TGTGCCAGTAGTATGAGGGGTTTGAACTATGGCTACACCTTC. Amino acid sequence: CASSMRGLNYGYTF.

This clonotype came up a few times. The chain has TRBV3-1 and TRBJ1-4; TRBD1 aligns across 7 bases. The V and J ends lost 3 bases and 8 bases, in that order; junction bases with no gene match: 9. The germline CDR1 and CDR2 sequences are LGHDT and YNNKEL (reference sequence). The CDR3 length is 15 residues. The CDR3 region is CASSQIRDRGEKLFF. CDR3 coding DNA: TGTGCCAGCAGCCAGATCAGGGACAGAGGAGAAAAACTGTTTTTT. Combining the CDR3 with reference TRBV3-1 and TRBJ1-4 gives the whole variable domain DTAVSQTPKYLVTQMGNDKSIKCEQNLGHDTMYWYKQDSKKFLKIMFSYNNKELIINETVPNRFSPKSPDKAHLNLHINSLELGDSAVYFCASSQIRDRGEKLFFGSGTQLSVL.

This clonotype has just a few counts. A much larger clone is a single base away; this may be a read error. The rearrangement uses TRBV5-1 and TRBJ1-2, with a tentative D call TRBD1 (6 bases). The germline V gene has CDR1 SGHRS and CDR2 YFSETQ. The V end was cut by 4 bases, the J end by 4 bases, with 14 bases between. The CDR3 length is 14 residues. CDR3 DNA: TGCGCCAGCAGCAGGGACATCGCTAGCTATGGCTACACCTTC. Translation: CASSRDIASYGYTF.

Remarks on this clonotype: A single base separates this from a much larger clone, so it may be a read error. The rearrangement uses TRBV3-1 and TRBJ1-2; D not resolved. V gave up 0 bases and J gave up 6 bases, with 8 bases separating them. Germline lookup yields CDR1 LGHDT and CDR2 YNNKEL (reference sequence). The CDR3 extends over 13 amino acids. The CDR3: CASSQEHGHGYTF. Written as DNA, the CDR3 is TGTGCCAGCAGCCAAGAGCATGGCCATGGCTACACCTTC. Complete variable domain (other parts from reference TRBV3-1 and TRBJ1-2): DTAVSQTPKYLVTQMGNDKSIKCEQNLGHDTMYWYKQDSKKFLKIMFSYNNKELIINETVPNRFSPKSPDKAHLNLHINSLELGDSAVYFCASSQEHGHGYTFGSGTRLTVV.

This clonotype was seen ten or more times. V usage is TRBV5-1 and J usage is TRBJ2-5; maybe TRBD2 (6 bases). The CDR3 contains 16 residues. V gave up 4 bases and J gave up 5 bases, with 21 bases separating them. CDR1 and CDR2 (germline): SGHRS, YFSETQ. CDR3 loop: CASSPLAGYSGETQYF. The CDR3 nucleotides are TGCGCCAGCAGCCCCCTTGCGGGGTATTCGGGGGAGACCCAGTACTTC.

The J gene is TRBJ1-6, the V gene TRBV25-1, with TRBD1 matching over 9 bases. V shed 2 bases and J 7 bases; nucleotides not matched to a gene: 6. The CDR3 spans 16 residues. Germline V gene data show CDR1 as MGHDK and CDR2 as SYGVNS. The CDR3 sequence is CASSERGQGGNSPLHF. The CDR3 region has the DNA TGTGCCAGCAGTGAAAGGGGACAGGGCGGCAATTCACCCCTCCACTTT.

This clonotype came up a few times. The chain links TRBV6-1 to TRBJ1-5; D not certain. This CDR3 region has 14 residues. Germline V lookup: CDR1 MNHNS, CDR2 SASEGT. Trimming left V 7 bases short and J 3 bases short, with 13 bases between. CDR3 in DNA: TGTGCCAGCACTCTTTCATGGGACAATCAGCCCCAGCATTTT. Protein: CASTLSWDNQPQHF.